This passage covers 19 T cell receptor beta chains from one sample sequenced in a study of OX40 agonist ivuxolimab in advanced cancers. Generated by immunoSEQ multiplex PCR, the TCRdb table keeps only in-frame clones and is missing some. This sample has tens of thousands of clones, with approximately 90% found just once. The input for sequencing was CD4+ or CD8+ T cells sorted from blood, taken in a trial of the OX40 agonist ivuxolimab. These receptors were collected from an adult with an advanced solid tumor such as melanoma, head and neck, liver or kidney cancer.

The genes are TRBV7-9 and TRBJ2-1, with TRBD2 as a possible D gene (5 bases). The V and J ends lost 5 bases and 0 bases respectively, with 14 bases between them. CDR3 length: 16 residues. Germline V CDR1 and CDR2: SEHNR, FQNEAQ (reference sequence). CDR3 protein: CASSPNEGSSYNEQFF. CDR3 nucleotides: TGTGCCAGCAGCCCCAACGAGGGTAGCTCCTACAATGAGCAGTTCTTC.

This clone showed up just a few times. This chain uses TRBV6-1 with TRBJ1-4; possible D gene TRBD1, 6 bases. Germline assignment: CDR1 MNHNS and CDR2 SASEGT. The CDR3 spans 10 residues. Trimming stripped 6 bases from V and 13 bases from J, with 9 bases between. CDR3 region: CASREQGLFF. DNA of the CDR3: TGTGCCAGCAGGGAACAGGGACTGTTTTTT.

The V call is TRBV27, the J call TRBJ2-2, with TRBD2 identical over 7 bases. The CDR3 sequence is 12 residues long. The germline CDR1 and CDR2 sequences are MNHEY and SMNVEV (reference sequence). Trimming cost V 6 bases and J 6 bases; bases outside gene matches: 1. The CDR3 DNA reads TGTGCCAGCAGCCGGGGGGCCGGGGAGCTGTTTTTT. Protein: CASSRGAGELFF.

This clone was seen only once. CDR3 DNA sequence: TGTGCCAGCAGTTCACAGGACAGCGTTAATGAAAAACTGTTTTTT. Protein sequence: CASSSQDSVNEKLFF. V usage is TRBV27 and J usage is TRBJ1-4; D perhaps matches TRBD1 (6 bases). CDR3 size: 15 residues. Trimming took off 4 bases at V and 4 bases at J, with 13 bases between the two ends. The V gene's germline CDR1 is MNHEY and CDR2 SMNVEV (reference sequence).

The V call is TRBV28, the J call TRBJ2-5; perhaps TRBD1 as D (5 bases). Trimming removed 5 bases at V and 2 bases at J, with 15 bases between. The CDR3 sequence is 15 residues long. CDR1 and CDR2 (germline): MDHEN, SYDVKM. Written as DNA, the CDR3 is TGTGCCAGCAGTCTAGGGGCAGTTTTTCAAGAGACCCAGTACTTC. It yields the protein CASSLGAVFQETQYF.

The chain couples TRBV10-2 to TRBJ2-7, with 8 bases fitting TRBD1. With V trimmed by 8 bases and J by 0 bases, 9 bases remained unmatched. Germline V CDR1 and CDR2: WSHSY, SAAADI. This CDR3 has 15 residues. The CDR3 DNA sequence: TGCGCCAGCGCCGGACAGGGAATGAGCTCCTACGAGCAGTACTTC. It encodes CASAGQGMSSYEQYF.

J is TRBJ2-2 and V is TRBV4-2; 10 nucleotides match TRBD2. The CDR3 is made up of 17 amino acids. Germline lookup yields CDR1 LGHNA and CDR2 YNFKEQ. V dropped 0 bases and J dropped 4; count of bases not matched to a gene: 5. The CDR3: CASSQESGRAITGELFF. The CDR3 DNA follows: TGTGCCAGCAGCCAAGAGAGCGGGAGGGCAATCACCGGGGAGCTGTTTTTT.

A remark on this clone: The same CDR3 can be traced to other DNA sequences in this sample. The chain uses TRBV27 and TRBJ1-5; D may be TRBD1 (5 bases). The CDR3 length is 14 residues. V lost 8 bases to trimming and J lost 2 bases, with 13 bases between them. Germline CDR1 MNHEY, CDR2 SMNVEV (reference sequence). CDR3 in DNA: TGTGCCAGCTCCCCTTTGGGGGGCAATCAGCCCCAGCATTTT. Amino acids: CASSPLGGNQPQHF.

The gene calls are TRBV28 and TRBJ2-2; D gene ambiguous. Germline V lookup: CDR1 MDHEN, CDR2 SYDVKM. V was pared by 1 base and J by 8 bases, with 8 bases between. There are 13 residues in the CDR3. This CDR3 is CASSLYEPGELFF. CDR3 bases: TGTGCCAGCAGTTTATATGAGCCGGGGGAGCTGTTTTTT.

The CDR3 loop reads CASLGLAGEAYNEQFF. The CDR3 bases are TGTGCCAGTCTGGGACTAGCGGGAGAGGCTTACAATGAGCAGTTCTTC. The chain joins TRBV19 to TRBJ2-1; 14 nucleotides line up with TRBD2. The CDR3 has 16 amino acids. With V trimmed by 8 bases and J by 4 bases, 7 bases remained unmatched. CDR1 is LNHDA and CDR2 is SQIVND in the germline V gene (reference sequence).

This sequence joins TRBV5-1 and TRBJ2-1, with 9 bases identical to TRBD1. After removal of 4 bases from V and 8 bases from J, the junction contained 10 bases not matched to a gene. The V gene's germline CDR1 is SGHRS and CDR2 YFSETQ. This CDR3 is 15 amino acids long. The CDR3 DNA is TGCGCCAGCAGCGAAAGTGGACAGGGGCTCGATGAGCAGTTCTTC. Translating it yields CASSESGQGLDEQFF.

CDR3 amino acids: CASSQASVGTPFNYGYTF. CDR3 sequence (DNA): TGCGCCAGCAGCCAAGCTTCAGTGGGGACACCTTTTAACTATGGCTACACCTTC. This rearrangement joins TRBV4-1 to TRBJ1-2; D is perhaps TRBD1 (6 bases). V gave up 1 base and J gave up 1 base, with 19 bases separating them. The CDR3 is made up of 18 amino acids. Per germline, CDR1 MGHRA and CDR2 YSYEKL.

This clone was picked up one time. The chain couples TRBV5-5 to TRBJ2-3; 11 nucleotides agree with TRBD2. Per germline, CDR1 SGHKS and CDR2 YYEKEE (reference sequence). V shed 3 bases, J shed 0 bases, and the junction held 6 bases outside the gene matches. The length of the CDR3 is 17 residues. The CDR3 loop reads CASSSMGLAASTDTQYF. The CDR3 DNA reads TGTGCCAGCAGCTCCATGGGACTAGCGGCTAGCACAGATACGCAGTATTTT.

The chain combines TRBV27 with TRBJ2-1; 7 nucleotides line up with TRBD2. V lost 8 bases to trimming and J lost 4 bases; unmatched junction nucleotides: 5. In germline, CDR1 is MNHEY, CDR2 SMNVEV (reference sequence). The CDR3 has 13 amino acids. The CDR3 region has the DNA TGTGCCAGCGGGAGGGGAACGTACAATGAGCAGTTCTTC. It yields the protein CASGRGTYNEQFF.

The chain couples TRBV11-3 to TRBJ1-1, with TRBD1 identical over 10 bases. V shed 6 bases, J shed 2 bases, and the junction held 12 bases outside the gene matches. The CDR3 loop spans 17 amino acids. Germline V lookup: CDR1 SGHNT, CDR2 YENEEA. The CDR3 loop reads CASSYPGQGIPNTEAFF. The DNA of the CDR3 is TGTGCCAGCAGTTATCCGGGACAGGGGATCCCAAACACTGAAGCTTTCTTT.

This clone was seen more than once but under ten times. The chain recombines TRBV5-1 with TRBJ2-1, with TRBD2 matching over 7 bases. CDR1 and CDR2 from the germline V gene are SGHRS and YFSETQ. With 2 bases clipped from V and 1 base from J, the junction kept 6 bases outside the gene matches. The CDR3 totals 16 residues. The CDR3 protein is CASSFLREASYNEQFF. The CDR3 bases are TGCGCCAGCAGCTTTCTCCGGGAGGCGTCCTACAATGAGCAGTTCTTC.

The chain is built from TRBV19 and TRBJ2-2, with D possibly matching TRBD1 (6 bases). Germline CDR1 is LNHDA and CDR2 is SQIVND (reference sequence). V dropped 5 bases and J dropped 3 bases, with 10 bases sitting between them. This CDR3 has 14 residues. CDR3: CASSLRTDTGELFF. In DNA, the CDR3 is TGTGCCAGTAGTCTACGGACAGACACCGGGGAGCTGTTTTTT.

V is TRBV5-4 and J is TRBJ2-6; D unclear. V lost 1 base and J lost 2, with 13 bases in between. This CDR3 contains 17 residues. Germline V CDR1 and CDR2: SGHNT, YYREEE (reference sequence). The CDR3 protein is CASSLRTVYAGANVLTF. As DNA, the CDR3 is TGTGCCAGCAGCTTGCGGACGGTCTACGCTGGGGCCAACGTCCTGACTTTC. Supplemented by reference TRBV5-4 and TRBJ2-6, the full variable domain reads ETGVTQSPTHLIKTRGQQVTLRCSSQSGHNTVSWYQQALGQGPQFIFQYYREEENGRGNFPPRFSGLQFPNYSSELNVNALELDDSALYLCASSLRTVYAGANVLTFGAGSRLTVL.

This chain joins TRBV19 and TRBJ2-5; 10 bases map to TRBD1. Germline trimming cut 6 bases from V and 2 bases from J; bases unmatched to any gene: 6. The germline gives CDR1 LNHDA, CDR2 SQIVND (reference sequence). CDR3 length: 15 amino acids. CDR3 DNA: TGTGCCAGTAGCTCCGACAGGGGGCTACAAGAGACCCAGTACTTC. This gives the protein CASSSDRGLQETQYF.